These 10 T cell receptor beta chains came from one sample sequenced in a study of blood T cell repertoires in COVID-19. Sequencing used immunoSEQ multiplex PCR; TCRdb keeps in-frame clones, though not all of them. Of about 240,000 clones listed, around four fifths were seen once; the top ten hold about an eighth. The sample taken for sequencing was peripheral blood. These receptors originate from a woman between 55 and 75 years old with active or convalescent COVID-19.

The rearrangement links TRBV29-1 to TRBJ2-7; 11 bases are shared with TRBD1. CDR1 SQVTM and CDR2 ANQGSEA come from the germline V gene. Trimming at V came to 6 bases and at J to 2 bases, leaving 6 bases not matched to a gene. This CDR3 has 14 residues. CDR3 DNA: TGCAGCGTACAGCCGGGACAGGGGGCCTACGAGCAGTACTTC. Its protein is CSVQPGQGAYEQYF.

The chain has TRBV2 and TRBJ2-7; D gene unclear. Germline V gene sequence: CDR1 SNHLY, CDR2 FYNNEI. The germline V and J ends were trimmed by 6 bases and 1 base, with 7 bases remaining between them. CDR3 length equals 12 residues. The CDR3 DNA reads TGTGCCAGCAGGGCGGATTCCTACGAGCAGTACTTC. Its protein is CASRADSYEQYF. The entire variable domain, with the rest obtained from reference TRBV2 and TRBJ2-7, is as follows: EPEVTQTPSHQVTQMGQEVILRCVPISNHLYFYWYRQILGQKVEFLVSFYNNEISEKSEIFDDQFSVERPDGSNFTLKIRSTKLEDSAMYFCASRADSYEQYFGPGTRLTVT.

This clone has more than one count but fewer than ten. The genes are TRBV28 and TRBJ1-2; tentatively, D is TRBD1 (6 bases). V was cut by 2 bases and J by 4 bases, with 14 bases left in between. CDR3 length equals 15 residues. CDR1 and CDR2 from the germline V gene are MDHEN and SYDVKM. CDR3 sequence (DNA): TGTGCCAGCAGTTTAAGGGCAGGGGTGGGCTATGGCTACACCTTC. Amino acids: CASSLRAGVGYGYTF.

This chain joins TRBV7-2 and TRBJ2-7, with 8 nucleotides matching TRBD2. Germline CDR1 reads SGHTA; CDR2 reads FQGNSA. J was trimmed by 0 bases and V by 1 base; bases with no gene match: 8. This CDR3 has 17 residues. The CDR3 is CASSLEFDTSGSYEQYF. CDR3 coding DNA: TGTGCCAGCAGCTTAGAATTCGATACTAGCGGCTCCTACGAGCAGTACTTC.

In its sample, this clone was seen a few times. The genes are TRBV5-1 and TRBJ2-2, with 11 bases matching TRBD2. J gave up 7 bases and V 4 bases, and 6 bases lay outside the gene matches. This CDR3 is built from 15 residues. Germline CDR1 is SGHRS and CDR2 is YFSETQ. The DNA for the CDR3 is TGCGCCAGCAGCACTAGCGGGGGCACCAACGGGGAGCTGTTTTTT. This codes for CASSTSGGTNGELFF.

The rearrangement links TRBV18 to TRBJ1-5, with D perhaps TRBD1 (5 bases). This CDR3 has 16 residues. Germline V CDR1 and CDR2: KGHSH, LQKENI. The germline V and J ends were trimmed by 0 bases and 0 bases, with 9 bases remaining between them. CDR3 protein: CASSPPRTNSNQPQHF. Here the CDR3 DNA reads TGTGCCAGCTCACCACCCCGGACAAATAGCAATCAGCCCCAGCATTTT.

This chain connects TRBV7-2 to TRBJ2-7; 12 bases are shared with TRBD2. Germline assignment: CDR1 SGHTA and CDR2 FQGNSA. This CDR3 has 17 amino acids. Trimming removed 1 base from V and 7 bases from J; junction bases left unmatched: 11. The CDR3 protein is CASSLGGASGGAQEQYF. The DNA for the CDR3 is TGTGCCAGCAGCTTAGGGGGCGCTAGCGGGGGGGCCCAAGAGCAGTACTTC.

The chain combines TRBV2 with TRBJ1-2, with D tentatively TRBD1 (5 bases). Trimming cost V 2 bases and J 7 bases, with 11 bases left between them. Germline assignment: CDR1 SNHLY and CDR2 FYNNEI. The CDR3 is 13 amino acids. CDR3: CASSETGGFGYTF. CDR3 sequence (DNA): TGTGCCAGCAGTGAAACCGGGGGTTTTGGCTACACCTTC.

This chain joins TRBV7-2 and TRBJ1-6; TRBD1 agrees at 8 bases. CDR1 and CDR2 (germline): SGHTA, FQGNSA. The CDR3 spans 16 residues. The junction had 6 bases not matched to a gene; V was cut back by 1 base and J by 7 bases. Written as DNA, the CDR3 is TGTGCCAGCAGCTTAGAGGGACAGGCCCCGAATTCACCCCTCCACTTT. It specifies CASSLEGQAPNSPLHF.

Concerning this clone itself: A read error may produce the germline difference seen at one junction end. The chain combines TRBV3-1 (or the pseudogene TRBV3-2) with TRBJ2-7, with 13 bases matching TRBD2. The CDR3 consists of 16 residues. Germline loops: CDR1 LGHDT, CDR2 YNNKEL (reference sequence). The CDR3 sequence is CASSQGMTSGGYDQYF. The CDR3 region has the DNA TGTGCCAGCAGCCAAGGAATGACTAGCGGGGGGTACGACCAGTACTTC.